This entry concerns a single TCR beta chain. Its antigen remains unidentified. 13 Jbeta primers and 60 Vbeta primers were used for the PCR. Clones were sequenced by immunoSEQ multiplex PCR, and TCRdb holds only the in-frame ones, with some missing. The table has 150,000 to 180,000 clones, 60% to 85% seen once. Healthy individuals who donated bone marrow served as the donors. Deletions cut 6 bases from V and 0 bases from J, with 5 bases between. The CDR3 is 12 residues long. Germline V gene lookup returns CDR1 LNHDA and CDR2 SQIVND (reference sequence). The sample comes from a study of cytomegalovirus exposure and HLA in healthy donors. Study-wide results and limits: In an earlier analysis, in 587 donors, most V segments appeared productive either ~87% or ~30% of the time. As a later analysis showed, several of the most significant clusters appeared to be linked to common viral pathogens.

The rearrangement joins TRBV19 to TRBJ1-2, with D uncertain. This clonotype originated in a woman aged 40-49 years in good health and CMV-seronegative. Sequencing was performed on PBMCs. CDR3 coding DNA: TGTGCCAGTAGCGAGACTAACTATGGCTACACCTTC. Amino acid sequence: CASSETNYGYTF.